The clone carrying this T cell receptor (beta chain) was observed a handful of times. Its cognate antigen is unknown. This specimen belongs to a study of blood T cells in healthy people across ages. A second PCR of about 6 to 11 cycles used a sample-barcoded 5' primer and a J-beta primer mix. TCRdb processed the 5' RACE reads anew with MiXCR; each CDR3 protein has one entry. The sample holds under 2,000,000 distinct CDR3 sequences; around 48% are singletons and the top ten take over 2%. The CDR3 runs 14 residues. The germline V gene has CDR1 SNHLY and CDR2 FYNNEI. Between the trimmed V and J ends, which lost 10 bases and 1 base, there was a span of 16 bases. Study-wide results and caveats: As age increased, TCR beta diversity per million T cells fell in a roughly linear fashion.

The chain joins TRBV2 to TRBJ2-5; D is unclear. The specimen sequenced was blood. The clonotype originates from a middle-aged woman in good health. The CDR3 DNA follows: TGTGCCATCCTAAAAAAACGCGGCCAAGAGACCCAGTACTTC. Its translation: CAILKKRGQETQYF.